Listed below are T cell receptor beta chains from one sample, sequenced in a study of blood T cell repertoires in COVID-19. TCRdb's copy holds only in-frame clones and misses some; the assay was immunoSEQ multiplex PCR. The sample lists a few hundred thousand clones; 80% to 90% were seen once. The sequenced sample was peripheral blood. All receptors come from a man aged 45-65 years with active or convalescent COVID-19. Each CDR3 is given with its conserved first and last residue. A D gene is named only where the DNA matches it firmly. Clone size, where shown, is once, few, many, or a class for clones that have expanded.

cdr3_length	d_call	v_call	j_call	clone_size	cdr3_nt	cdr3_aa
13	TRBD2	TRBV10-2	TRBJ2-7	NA	TGCGCCAGCAGTGAGGGACTAGTGTACGAGCAGTACTTC	CASSEGLVYEQYF
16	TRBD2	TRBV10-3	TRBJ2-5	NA	TGTGCCATCAGTGAGGGTACTAGCGGGAGGGATGAGACCCAGTACTTC	CAISEGTSGRDETQYF
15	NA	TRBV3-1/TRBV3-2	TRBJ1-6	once	TGTGCCAGCAGCCAAGATCTCGGAGGAGCATCACCCCTCCACTTT	CASSQDLGGASPLHF
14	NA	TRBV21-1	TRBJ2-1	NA	TGTGCCAGCAGCAATGAATGGGGAGGGAATGAGCAGTTCTTC	CASSNEWGGNEQFF
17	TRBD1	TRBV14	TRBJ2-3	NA	TGTGCCAGCAGCCAAGAGCTGGGACAGGGGGCGACAGATACGCAGTATTTT	CASSQELGQGATDTQYF
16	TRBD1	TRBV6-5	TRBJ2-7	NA	TGTGCCAGCAGTTCAGCCGGGACAGGGACCCCCCACGAGCAGTACTTC	CASSSAGTGTPHEQYF
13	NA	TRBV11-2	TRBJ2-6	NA	TGTGCCAGCACCTCGGGGGGGGCCAACGTCCTGACTTTC	CASTSGGANVLTF
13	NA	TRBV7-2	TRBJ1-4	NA	TGTGCCAGCAGTATTCGGGGTAATGAAAAACTGTTTTTT	CASSIRGNEKLFF
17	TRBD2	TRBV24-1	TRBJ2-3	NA	TGTGCCACCAGTGATTCCGTGGGGGGGAGGGTTACAGATACGCAGTATTTT	CATSDSVGGRVTDTQYF
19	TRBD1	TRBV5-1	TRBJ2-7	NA	TGCGCCAGCAGCTCGGTTCCGGACAGGGGGCTTACGGTCCCGGGGGAGCAGTACTTC	CASSSVPDRGLTVPGEQYF
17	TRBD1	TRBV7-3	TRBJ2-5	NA	TGTGCCAGCAGCCCCCAAGGGACAGGGGGTACCCAGGAGACCCAGTACTTC	CASSPQGTGGTQETQYF
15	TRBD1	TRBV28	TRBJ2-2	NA	TGTGCCAGCAGGCCTCAGGGGGCCAACACCGGGGAGCTGTTTTTT	CASRPQGANTGELFF
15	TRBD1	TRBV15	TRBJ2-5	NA	TGTGCCACCAGCCTCCGGACAGGGGAAGAAGAGACCCAGTACTTC	CATSLRTGEEETQYF
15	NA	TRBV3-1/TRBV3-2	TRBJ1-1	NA	TGTGCCAGCAGCCAAGAAAGGCAGGGCCTCACTGAAGCTTTCTTT	CASSQERQGLTEAFF
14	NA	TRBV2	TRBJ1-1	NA	TGTGCCAGCAGCACCTATTCGATGAACACTGAAGCTTTCTTT	CASSTYSMNTEAFF
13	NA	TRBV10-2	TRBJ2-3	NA	TGCGCCAGCAGTGCCCGGACTTTAGATACGCAGTATTTT	CASSARTLDTQYF
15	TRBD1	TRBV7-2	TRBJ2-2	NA	TGTGCCAGCAGCTTAGATAACAGGGGGGCCGGGGAGCTGTTTTTT	CASSLDNRGAGELFF
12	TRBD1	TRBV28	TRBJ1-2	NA	TGTGCCAGCAGTTTGAACAGGGGAGGCTACACCTTC	CASSLNRGGYTF
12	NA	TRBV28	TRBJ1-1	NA	TGTGCCAGCAGTTTGCCGAGCACTGAAGCTTTCTTT	CASSLPSTEAFF
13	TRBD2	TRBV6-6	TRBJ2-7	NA	TGTGCCAGCAGCGGACTAGCTGTCTACGAGCAGTACTTC	CASSGLAVYEQYF
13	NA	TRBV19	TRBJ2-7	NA	TGTGCCAGTAGTATGTGGGGGCCCTACGAGCAGTACTTC	CASSMWGPYEQYF
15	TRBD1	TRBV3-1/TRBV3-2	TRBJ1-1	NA	TGTGCCAGCAGCCCCTTGGACAGGGGGAACACTGAAGCTTTCTTT	CASSPLDRGNTEAFF
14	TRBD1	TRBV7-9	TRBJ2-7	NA	TGTGCCAGCCACGGACAGGGGAGGGGGTACGAGCAGTACTTC	CASHGQGRGYEQYF
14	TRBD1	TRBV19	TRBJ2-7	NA	TGTGCCAGTAGTACCCGACAGGGGGACCACGAGCAGTACTTC	CASSTRQGDHEQYF
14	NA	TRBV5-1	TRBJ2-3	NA	TGCGCCAGCAGCTTGGACAGGGTGGCAGATACGCAGTATTTT	CASSLDRVADTQYF